These 27 T cell receptor beta chains were sequenced from one sample in a study of blood T cell repertoires in COVID-19. TCRdb keeps only in-frame clones here, not all; method: immunoSEQ multiplex PCR. The sample has tens of thousands of clones, 88% seen once. The specimen sequenced was peripheral blood. These receptors all come from a man aged 45 to 65 with active COVID-19.

The chain links TRBV7-2 to TRBJ2-1, with 7 bases aligning to TRBD1. This CDR3 has 16 residues. Germline loops: CDR1 SGHTA, CDR2 FQGNSA. Unmatched junction bases numbered 8, after V lost 5 bases and J lost 1 base. CDR3 sequence: CASSPDWDSSYNEQFF. The CDR3 DNA reads TGTGCCAGCAGCCCTGACTGGGACAGTTCCTACAATGAGCAGTTCTTC.

The rearrangement joins TRBV5-1 to TRBJ2-3; TRBD1 is a possible D gene (6 bases). The CDR3 totals 16 residues. The germline V gene has CDR1 SGHRS and CDR2 YFSETQ. V was pared by 4 bases and J by 2 bases, with 17 bases between. The CDR3 protein is CASSRSPDRDTDTQYF. The CDR3 nucleotides are TGCGCCAGCAGCCGAAGTCCGGACAGAGACACAGATACGCAGTATTTT.

This rearrangement joins TRBV3-1 (or the pseudogene TRBV3-2) to TRBJ1-2; TRBD1 agrees at 10 bases. The germline CDR1 and CDR2 sequences are LGHDT and YNNKEL (reference sequence). J gave up 8 bases and V 4 bases, and 7 bases lay outside the gene matches. There are 14 residues in the CDR3. The CDR3 coding sequence is TGTGCCAGCAGCCTACCGGGACAGGGGAAGGGCTACACCTTC. Protein product: CASSLPGQGKGYTF.

The rearrangement links TRBV7-9 to TRBJ2-5; 10 bases agree with TRBD2. Germline V gene lookup returns CDR1 SEHNR and CDR2 FQNEAQ (reference sequence). There are 15 residues in the CDR3. The trim removed 7 bases at V and 4 bases at J, leaving 9 bases unmatched. The CDR3 here is CASTLSLAGIETQYF. The CDR3 bases are TGTGCCAGCACCCTATCACTAGCGGGAATAGAGACCCAGTACTTC.

This chain links TRBV5-1 with TRBJ2-3, with D possibly TRBD2 on 7 matching bases. CDR1 and CDR2 from the germline V gene are SGHRS and YFSETQ. Between the trimmed V and J ends, which lost 4 bases and 2 bases, there was a span of 14 bases. CDR3 length equals 15 residues. As DNA, the CDR3 is TGCGCCAGCAGCGGGGGGGCCATCGCCACAGATACGCAGTATTTT. This translates into CASSGGAIATDTQYF.

V and J are TRBV24-1 and TRBJ2-1; 8 bases agree with TRBD1. In germline, CDR1 is KGHDR, CDR2 SFDVKD. This CDR3 contains 15 residues. J was trimmed by 5 bases and V by 6 bases; bases with no gene match: 8. The CDR3 region has the DNA TGTGCCACCAGTCCAAACCAGGGGGCCCACAATGAGCAGTTCTTC. Protein sequence: CATSPNQGAHNEQFF.

This chain links TRBV18 with TRBJ2-1, with 13 bases identical to TRBD2. The CDR3 spans 15 residues. V gave up 2 bases and J gave up 8 bases; unmatched junction bases: 3. Looked up from germline, CDR1 is KGHSH and CDR2 is LQKENI. CDR3 in amino acids: CASSPWTSGGDEQFF. In DNA form, the CDR3 reads TGTGCCAGCTCACCATGGACTAGCGGGGGAGATGAGCAGTTCTTC.

V and J are TRBV19 and TRBJ1-5; no firm D call. The CDR3 spans 16 residues. Germline V lookup: CDR1 LNHDA, CDR2 SQIVND (reference sequence). The ends were cut back, 0 bases at V and 6 bases at J, with 15 bases in the middle. The CDR3, as DNA: TGTGCCAGTAGTATAGAGGCGGGAGTCAGTGCTCAGCCCCAGCATTTT. As protein: CASSIEAGVSAQPQHF.

V gene TRBV25-1 combines with J gene TRBJ1-6, with 10 bases lining up with TRBD1. V was pared by 6 bases and J by 10 bases, with 3 bases of the junction left unmatched. The CDR3 extends over 13 amino acids. Germline CDR1 and CDR2: MGHDK and SYGVNS. In DNA form, the CDR3 reads TGTGCCAGCAGGGGACAGGGGACCTCACCCCTCCACTTT. This encodes CASRGQGTSPLHF.

This sequence joins TRBV9 and TRBJ1-3; D not certain. Trimming removed 6 bases at V and 1 base at J, with 11 bases between. The CDR3 has 14 amino acids. Germline V CDR1 and CDR2: SGDLS, YYNGEE. CDR3 nucleotides: TGTGCCAGCACCTCGGGGAGTTCTGGAAACACCATATATTTT. As protein: CASTSGSSGNTIYF.

The chain combines TRBV9 with TRBJ2-1, with D possibly TRBD2 on 5 matching bases. Germline V gene data show CDR1 as SGDLS and CDR2 as YYNGEE. V lost 0 bases, J lost 6 bases, and 13 bases lay in between. The CDR3 has 15 amino acids. The CDR3 loop is CASSVGVVLGNEQFF. CDR3 bases: TGTGCCAGCAGCGTAGGAGTAGTACTAGGCAATGAGCAGTTCTTC.

V is TRBV30 and J is TRBJ1-3; D gene unclear. The CDR3 is 14 residues long. V dropped 6 bases and J dropped 0 bases, with 12 bases sitting between them. Germline assignment: CDR1 GTSNPN and CDR2 SVGIG (reference sequence). The CDR3 region has the DNA TGTGCCTGCCAATCGGGGATCTCTGGAAACACCATATATTTT. As protein: CACQSGISGNTIYF.

This clone was seen only once. The chain recombines TRBV3-1 (or the pseudogene TRBV3-2) with TRBJ2-5, with 12 bases identical to TRBD2. Germline CDR1 and CDR2: LGHDT and YNNKEL (reference sequence). The length of the CDR3 is 16 residues. V lost 4 bases and J lost 4; bases outside the gene matches: 7. The CDR3 is CASSLFLAGGRETQYF. CDR3 nucleotide sequence: TGTGCCAGCAGCCTTTTCCTAGCGGGGGGGCGAGAGACCCAGTACTTC.

J is TRBJ1-4 and V is TRBV9; possible D gene TRBD1, 5 bases. The V and J ends lost 0 bases and 5 bases respectively, with 8 bases between them. The germline CDR1 and CDR2 sequences are SGDLS and YYNGEE. This CDR3 contains 14 residues. The CDR3 spells CASSVGGENEKLFF. The CDR3 DNA reads TGTGCCAGCAGCGTAGGGGGGGAGAATGAAAAACTGTTTTTT.

As DNA, the CDR3 is TGTGCCAGCAGCCTAGCGGGTCCGAATGAGCAGTTCTTC. Protein: CASSLAGPNEQFF. The chain recombines TRBV25-1 with TRBJ2-1; 8 bases are shared with TRBD2. From germline, CDR1 is MGHDK and CDR2 SYGVNS. The CDR3 loop spans 13 amino acids. V lost 6 bases to trimming and J lost 7 bases; unmatched junction nucleotides: 5.

In its sample, this clone was seen a few times. The J gene is TRBJ1-5, the V gene TRBV12-3 or TRBV12-4; 7 nucleotides line up with TRBD1. The CDR3 totals 13 residues. The V and J ends lost 6 bases and 7 bases, in that order; junction bases with no gene match: 6. The CDR3 sequence: CASSLTGRQPQHF. DNA for the CDR3: TGTGCCAGCAGCTTGACAGGGAGGCAGCCCCAGCATTTT.

The chain combines TRBV19 with TRBJ1-2; 9 bases match TRBD1. CDR1 is LNHDA and CDR2 is SQIVND in the germline V gene (reference sequence). The CDR3 covers 14 residues. V gave up 5 bases and J gave up 6 bases; unmatched junction bases: 7. CDR3 DNA: TGTGCCAGTAGTCGAAAAGACAGGGGGGATGGCTACACCTTC. Translation gives CASSRKDRGDGYTF.

The rearrangement links TRBV4-1 to TRBJ2-2; D remains ambiguous. The CDR3 is made up of 16 amino acids. CDR1 and CDR2 (germline): MGHRA, YSYEKL. Trimming left V 4 bases short and J 0 bases short, with 12 bases between. The CDR3 sequence: CASSRYSSPNTGELFF. CDR3 sequence (DNA): TGCGCCAGCAGCCGTTATTCCTCTCCGAACACCGGGGAGCTGTTTTTT.

This chain links TRBV19 with TRBJ1-2, with TRBD1 identical over 10 bases. The germline gives CDR1 LNHDA, CDR2 SQIVND (reference sequence). V lost 9 bases, J lost 4 bases, and 2 bases stayed unmatched. The CDR3 has 12 residues. CDR3 sequence: CASRTGGYGYTF. The CDR3 nucleotides read TGTGCCAGCCGGACAGGGGGCTATGGCTACACCTTC.

The J gene is TRBJ2-3, the V gene TRBV7-8, with 10 bases that match TRBD2. The CDR3 covers 16 residues. Germline loops: CDR1 SGHVS, CDR2 FQNEAQ. V lost 1 base and J lost 9; bases outside the gene matches: 10. The CDR3 DNA reads as TGTGCCAGCAGCTTAGTGGTAGCGGGAGGCCCGGAGACGCAGTATTTT. Amino acids: CASSLVVAGGPETQYF.

This sequence joins TRBV6-5 and TRBJ2-3; 11 nucleotides align to TRBD1. With 6 bases clipped from V and 5 bases from J, the junction kept 4 bases outside the gene matches. Germline V gene sequence: CDR1 MNHEY, CDR2 SVGAGI. The CDR3 is 14 residues long. For the CDR3, the DNA is TGTGCCAGCAGAGAGGGACAGGGGGTAGATACGCAGTATTTT. Amino acid sequence: CASREGQGVDTQYF.

The gene calls are TRBV7-2 and TRBJ2-7; 12 bases map to TRBD2. The CDR3 is made up of 15 amino acids. From germline, CDR1 is SGHTA and CDR2 FQGNSA. V was clipped by 0 bases and J by 4 bases; unmatched bases: 1. The CDR3 is CASSLAGTSGYEQYF. CDR3 in DNA: TGTGCCAGCAGCTTAGCAGGGACTAGCGGGTACGAGCAGTACTTC.

The rearrangement uses TRBV10-3 and TRBJ2-3; D is perhaps TRBD2 (6 bases). The length of the CDR3 is 15 residues. The germline CDR1 and CDR2 sequences are ENHRY and SYGVKD. Trimming cost V 4 bases and J 0 bases, with 11 bases left between them. CDR3 in amino acids: CAISAGGTSTDTQYF. CDR3 bases: TGTGCCATCAGTGCCGGGGGAACCAGCACAGATACGCAGTATTTT.

This CDR3 is CASSFSGTRYNEQFF. The CDR3 DNA is TGTGCCAGCAGCTTTTCCGGGACTAGGTACAATGAGCAGTTCTTC. The V gene is TRBV7-2, the J gene TRBJ2-1, with TRBD2 identical over 8 bases. Germline trimming cut 3 bases from V and 4 bases from J; bases unmatched to any gene: 5. Germline assignment: CDR1 SGHTA and CDR2 FQGNSA. The CDR3 is 15 amino acids.

As DNA, the CDR3 is TGTGCCAGCAGTGAGGACAGGGCAAGGGACACCGGGGAGCTGTTTTTT. This sequence encodes CASSEDRARDTGELFF. The V gene is TRBV28, the J gene TRBJ2-2, with 8 nucleotides matching TRBD1. The germline CDR1 and CDR2 sequences are MDHEN and SYDVKM. Trimming took 5 bases from V and 3 from J; bases not matched to a gene: 8. The CDR3 length is 16 residues.

This chain connects TRBV7-9 to TRBJ2-3; 7 nucleotides line up with TRBD2. Trimming at V came to 7 bases and at J to 8 bases, leaving 12 bases not matched to a gene. The CDR3 extends over 14 amino acids. Germline CDR1 reads SEHNR; CDR2 reads FQNEAQ (reference sequence). CDR3 nucleotides: TGTGCCAGCACTGGGGGGGTAGCGTTCAGTACGCAGTATTTT. Translating it yields CASTGGVAFSTQYF.

The chain is built from TRBV9 and TRBJ2-2, with TRBD2 matching over 9 bases. From germline, CDR1 is SGDLS and CDR2 YYNGEE. V trimming: 6 bases; J trimming: 3 bases; junction bases outside the gene matches: 9. The CDR3 extends over 16 amino acids. CDR3 in DNA: TGTGCCAGCACCGATGGCGGGGGGGTGGACACCGGGGAGCTGTTTTTT. Residues: CASTDGGGVDTGELFF. The entire variable domain, with the rest obtained from reference TRBV9 and TRBJ2-2, is as follows: DSGVTQTPKHLITATGQRVTLRCSPRSGDLSVYWYQQSLDQGLQFLIQYYNGEERAKGNILERFSAQQFPDLHSELNLSSLELGDSALYFCASTDGGGVDTGELFFGEGSRLTVL.